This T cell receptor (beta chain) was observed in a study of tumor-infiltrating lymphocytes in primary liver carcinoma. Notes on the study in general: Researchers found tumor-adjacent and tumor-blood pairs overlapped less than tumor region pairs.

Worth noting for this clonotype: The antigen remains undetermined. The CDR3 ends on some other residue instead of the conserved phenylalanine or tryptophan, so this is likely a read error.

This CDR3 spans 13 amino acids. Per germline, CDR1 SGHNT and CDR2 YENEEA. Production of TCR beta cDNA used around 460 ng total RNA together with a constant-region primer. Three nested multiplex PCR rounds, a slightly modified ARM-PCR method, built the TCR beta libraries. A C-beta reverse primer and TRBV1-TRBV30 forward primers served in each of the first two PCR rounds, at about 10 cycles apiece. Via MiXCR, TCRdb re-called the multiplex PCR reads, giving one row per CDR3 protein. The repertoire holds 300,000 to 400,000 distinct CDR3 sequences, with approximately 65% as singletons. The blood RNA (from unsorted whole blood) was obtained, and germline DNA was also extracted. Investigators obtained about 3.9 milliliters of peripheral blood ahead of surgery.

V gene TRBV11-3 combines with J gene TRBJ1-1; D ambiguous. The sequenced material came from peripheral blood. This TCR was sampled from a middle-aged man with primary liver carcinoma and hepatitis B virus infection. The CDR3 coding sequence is TGTGTCAGCAGTTTAGGTGCAAACACTGAAGCTTTCTCT. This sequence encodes CVSSLGANTEAFS.